The 29 T cell receptor beta chains reported below all come from one sample, sequenced in a study of blood T cell repertoires in COVID-19. The data were produced by immunoSEQ multiplex PCR, yet TCRdb's version contains in-frame clones alone and is incomplete. The sample yields approximately 12,000 clones, nearly 95% seen once. Sequencing used peripheral blood. Source of these receptors: a woman aged 70-85 years with active COVID-19.

This clone was recorded a few times. This chain uses TRBV29-1 with TRBJ2-7; D uncertain. V lost 4 bases and J 0 bases, leaving 13 bases between the germline ends. The CDR3 is 14 residues long. Germline V gives CDR1 SQVTM, CDR2 ANQGSEA. The CDR3 spells CSVGSSTPSYEQYF. The DNA of the CDR3 is TGCAGCGTTGGATCTAGTACCCCCTCCTACGAGCAGTACTTC.

The J gene is TRBJ2-7, the V gene TRBV4-3; a possible D gene is TRBD1 (6 bases). This CDR3 is built from 15 residues. Germline loops: CDR1 LGHNA, CDR2 YSLEER. Trimming removed 3 bases from V and 2 bases from J, with 14 bases in between. CDR3 in DNA: TGCGCCAGCAGCCAGGACTCGGGACAACCCTACGAGCAGTACTTC. Protein: CASSQDSGQPYEQYF.

The V gene is TRBV11-3, the J gene TRBJ2-2; 7 nucleotides match TRBD2. CDR3 length equals 13 residues. Per the germline V gene, CDR1 is SGHNT and CDR2 is YENEEA. Germline trimming cut 1 base from V and 7 bases from J; bases unmatched to any gene: 0. The CDR3 loop reads CASSLAGGGELFF. The CDR3 coding sequence is TGTGCCAGCAGCTTAGCGGGAGGCGGGGAGCTGTTTTTT.

V usage is TRBV2 and J usage is TRBJ2-1; 8 bases match TRBD2. Germline-derived CDR1 and CDR2 are SNHLY and FYNNEI. This CDR3 spans 15 amino acids. Trimming removed 6 bases from V and 8 bases from J; junction bases left unmatched: 12. CDR3 residues: CASRRSTSDHDEQFF. The CDR3 coding sequence is TGTGCCAGCAGAAGGTCGACTAGCGATCACGATGAGCAGTTCTTC.

The chain couples TRBV5-1 to TRBJ2-5; 9 bases align to TRBD1. The junction had 6 bases not matched to a gene; V was cut back by 4 bases and J by 2 bases. Per the germline V gene, CDR1 is SGHRS and CDR2 is YFSETQ. This CDR3 is built from 15 residues. The CDR3 DNA reads as TGCGCCAGCAGCCCCACAGGGGGCACACAAGAGACCCAGTACTTC. It specifies CASSPTGGTQETQYF.

V and J are TRBV5-1 and TRBJ2-1; 11 bases line up with TRBD1. The CDR3 runs to 14 residues. V shed 1 base, J shed 10 bases, and the junction held 4 bases outside the gene matches. Germline CDR1 and CDR2: SGHRS and YFSETQ. CDR3 in DNA: TGCGCCAGCAGCTTGAGGACAGGGGGCTCCGAGCAGTTCTTC. Its protein product is CASSLRTGGSEQFF.

This sequence joins TRBV5-1 and TRBJ2-3; tentatively, D is TRBD1 (5 bases). This CDR3 contains 14 residues. Trimming left V 2 bases short and J 4 bases short, with 11 bases between. In germline, CDR1 is SGHRS, CDR2 YFSETQ. CDR3 nucleotide sequence: TGCGCCAGCAGCTTACAGGTTCCCGCAGATACGCAGTATTTT. Translating it yields CASSLQVPADTQYF.

This chain links TRBV6-5 with TRBJ2-2; 9 bases match TRBD1. From germline, CDR1 is MNHEY and CDR2 SVGAGI. Unmatched junction bases numbered 8, after V lost 9 bases and J lost 6 bases. This CDR3 is 14 amino acids long. CDR3 protein: CASHRDRVPGELFF. The CDR3 DNA reads as TGTGCCAGTCACCGGGACAGGGTTCCCGGGGAGCTGTTTTTT.

The V call is TRBV7-9, the J call TRBJ2-7; 10 nucleotides align to TRBD2. V lost 4 bases to trimming and J lost 6 bases; unmatched junction nucleotides: 12. Germline V gene data show CDR1 as SEHNR and CDR2 as FQNEAQ (reference sequence). The length of the CDR3 is 16 residues. CDR3 sequence: CASSSLSSGRLSEQYF. The CDR3, as DNA: TGTGCCAGCAGCTCCCTCTCTAGCGGGAGACTCTCCGAGCAGTACTTC.

The chain is built from TRBV7-8 and TRBJ2-7; D is possibly TRBD2 (6 bases). The V end was cut by 3 bases, the J end by 0 bases, with 9 bases between. Per the germline V gene, CDR1 is SGHVS and CDR2 is FQNEAQ. The CDR3 is made up of 14 amino acids. Here the CDR3 DNA reads TGTGCCAGCAGCTTCCTAGCGCCCTCCTACGAGCAGTACTTC. It codes for CASSFLAPSYEQYF. Full variable domain (rest looked up from reference TRBV7-8 and TRBJ2-7): GAGVSQSPRYKVAKRGQDVALRCDPISGHVSLFWYQQALGQGPEFLTYFQNEAQLDKSGLPSDRFFAERPEGSVSTLKIQRTQQEDSAVYLCASSFLAPSYEQYFGPGTRLTVT.

In this sample, this clone turned up once. The V call is TRBV7-9, the J call TRBJ1-5, with 9 bases that match TRBD1. The germline V gene encodes CDR1 SEHNR and CDR2 FQNEAQ (reference sequence). The trim removed 4 bases at V and 4 bases at J, leaving 2 bases unmatched. CDR3 length: 14 residues. In DNA, the CDR3 is TGTGCCAGCAGCTCGACAGGGGGAAATCAGCCCCAGCATTTT. Its translation: CASSSTGGNQPQHF.

The chain links TRBV5-1 to TRBJ1-4; 8 bases line up with TRBD1. The CDR3 length is 15 residues. Germline V CDR1 and CDR2: SGHRS, YFSETQ. V lost 0 bases to trimming and J lost 8 bases; unmatched junction nucleotides: 6. As DNA, the CDR3 is TGCGCCAGCAGCTTGGATGGGGACAGGTTAGAAAAACTGTTTTTT. It is translated as CASSLDGDRLEKLFF.

This chain joins TRBV6-6 and TRBJ2-3; 7 nucleotides line up with TRBD2. This CDR3 contains 16 residues. V lost 4 bases, J lost 0 bases, and 7 bases stayed unmatched. CDR1 and CDR2 (germline): MNHNY, SVGAGI (reference sequence). Here the CDR3 reads CASSSPGLTSTDTQYF. CDR3 DNA: TGTGCCAGCAGTTCACCGGGACTAACTAGCACAGATACGCAGTATTTT.

About this clone itself: Other DNA variants within this sample encode the same CDR3. The J gene is TRBJ2-6, the V gene TRBV28, with TRBD1 as a possible D gene (6 bases). This CDR3 has 14 amino acids. Trimming removed 6 bases from V and 4 bases from J, with 10 bases in between. In germline, CDR1 is MDHEN, CDR2 SYDVKM. The chain's CDR3 is CASRQGSGANVLTF. In nucleotides, the CDR3 is TGTGCCAGCAGGCAGGGGTCAGGGGCCAACGTCCTGACTTTC.

The V call is TRBV7-9, the J call TRBJ2-3; 8 nucleotides line up with TRBD1. The germline V gene has CDR1 SEHNR and CDR2 FQNEAQ (reference sequence). Trimming cost V 5 bases and J 0 bases; bases outside gene matches: 10. CDR3 length: 17 residues. The CDR3 region has the DNA TGTGCCAGCAGCCCGGGACAGGCGACGATTAGCACAGATACGCAGTATTTT. Residues: CASSPGQATISTDTQYF.

This chain joins TRBV29-1 and TRBJ2-5; 9 bases match TRBD2. V dropped 7 bases and J dropped 5; count of bases not matched to a gene: 11. Germline V CDR1 and CDR2: SQVTM, ANQGSEA. The CDR3 runs 14 residues. CDR3 coding DNA: TGCAGCGGGCGACTAGCGGAGTCCCGGGAGACCCAGTACTTC. This sequence encodes CSGRLAESRETQYF.

The V gene is TRBV7-9, the J gene TRBJ2-3, with 9 bases lining up with TRBD1. This CDR3 is 16 amino acids long. The germline CDR1 and CDR2 sequences are SEHNR and FQNEAQ (reference sequence). Germline trimming cut 5 bases from V and 5 bases from J; bases unmatched to any gene: 11. In nucleotides, the CDR3 is TGTGCCAGCAGCAGTCCGGGACAGGGCCAACGAGATACGCAGTATTTT. Translation: CASSSPGQGQRDTQYF. Complete variable domain (other parts from reference TRBV7-9 and TRBJ2-3): DTGVSQNPRHKITKRGQNVTFRCDPISEHNRLYWYRQTLGQGPEFLTYFQNEAQLEKSRLLSDRFSAERPKGSFSTLEIQRTEQGDSAMYLCASSSPGQGQRDTQYFGPGTRLTVL.

The DNA for the CDR3 is TGTGCCAGCAGTCCCTCGGGTCTCGAAAACTATGGCTACACCTTC. This codes for CASSPSGLENYGYTF. The chain carries TRBV6-5 and TRBJ1-2; unclear D gene. Trimming took off 5 bases at V and 2 bases at J, with 15 bases between the two ends. The CDR3 has 15 amino acids. The germline gives CDR1 MNHEY, CDR2 SVGAGI.

CDR3 coding DNA: TGTGCCAGCAGTTTGGGACTAGCGGGAGGTAGCAATGAGCAGTTCTTC. It yields the protein CASSLGLAGGSNEQFF. The V call is TRBV27, the J call TRBJ2-1; 15 bases map to TRBD2. Germline V CDR1 and CDR2: MNHEY, SMNVEV (reference sequence). The CDR3 extends over 16 amino acids. V gave up 3 bases and J gave up 6 bases; unmatched junction bases: 3.

The count of this clone is one. The J gene is TRBJ1-3, the V gene TRBV6-2 or TRBV6-3; 7 bases agree with TRBD1. Germline trimming cut 6 bases from V and 0 bases from J; bases unmatched to any gene: 5. The CDR3 totals 15 residues. Germline values: CDR1 MNHEY, CDR2 SVGEGT. CDR3 sequence: CASSGQATSGNTIYF. The CDR3 DNA is TGTGCCAGCAGCGGACAGGCCACCTCTGGAAACACCATATATTTT.

The V gene is TRBV6-2 or TRBV6-3, the J gene TRBJ2-1, with 9 positions matching TRBD2. CDR3 length: 18 residues. Germline CDR1 reads MNHEY; CDR2 reads SVGEGT. With 6 bases clipped from V and 0 bases from J, the junction kept 12 bases outside the gene matches. The CDR3 spells CASSRGLAVGSSYNEQFF. Here the CDR3 DNA reads TGTGCCAGCAGCCGGGGACTAGCCGTGGGGAGCTCCTACAATGAGCAGTTCTTC.

This clone was seen once. The rearrangement joins TRBV2 to TRBJ2-5; TRBD1 matches at 7 bases. There are 13 residues in the CDR3. CDR1 is SNHLY and CDR2 is FYNNEI in the germline V gene. Trimming took 5 bases from V and 3 from J; bases not matched to a gene: 3. The CDR3 protein is CASSSGTEETQYF. Written as DNA, the CDR3 is TGTGCCAGCAGTTCCGGGACAGAAGAGACCCAGTACTTC.

This chain's CDR3 is CASSPPLGGMNTEAFF. For the CDR3, the DNA is TGTGCCAGCTCACCACCGTTGGGGGGGATGAACACTGAAGCTTTCTTT. The chain joins TRBV18 to TRBJ1-1, with a possible D match to TRBD1 (5 bases). The length of the CDR3 is 16 residues. Trimming removed 0 bases from V and 0 bases from J, with 11 bases in between. Germline assignment: CDR1 KGHSH and CDR2 LQKENI.

This chain joins TRBV19 and TRBJ2-3; TRBD2 is a possible D gene (5 bases). The CDR3 is 15 amino acids. V lost 4 bases and J 4 bases, leaving 15 bases between the germline ends. Germline CDR1 reads LNHDA; CDR2 reads SQIVND (reference sequence). The CDR3 DNA reads as TGTGCCAGTAGTAACCCCGGGGTGGGCTCAGATACGCAGTATTTT. This codes for CASSNPGVGSDTQYF.

The rearrangement uses TRBV4-3 and TRBJ2-1; the match to TRBD2 covers 7 bases. J lost 10 bases, V lost 6 bases, and 12 bases had no gene match. Germline V lookup: CDR1 LGHNA, CDR2 YSLEER. The CDR3 is 14 residues long. Here the CDR3 DNA reads TGCGCCAGCAGTCGGGGGGACCTGGGCCCCGAGCAGTTCTTC. Residues: CASSRGDLGPEQFF.

V is TRBV19 and J is TRBJ1-1, with 8 bases aligning to TRBD1. This CDR3 has 14 amino acids. J lost 2 bases, V lost 5 bases, and 4 bases had no gene match. Germline CDR1 and CDR2: LNHDA and SQIVND (reference sequence). The CDR3 protein is CASSSDRANTEAFF. The CDR3 bases are TGTGCCAGTAGTTCGGACAGGGCCAACACTGAAGCTTTCTTT.

This sequence joins TRBV3-1 (or the pseudogene TRBV3-2) and TRBJ2-5; D not resolved. Germline V gene data show CDR1 as LGHDT and CDR2 as YNNKEL (reference sequence). The CDR3 is made up of 12 amino acids. The ends were cut back, 4 bases at V and 3 bases at J, with 6 bases in the middle. The CDR3 DNA reads TGTGCCAGCAGCCGGTCGGAAGAGACCCAGTACTTC. It codes for CASSRSEETQYF.

The CDR3 sequence: CASSYVLALVGNEQFF. The CDR3, as DNA: TGTGCCAGCAGTTACGTCCTAGCCCTTGTTGGGAATGAGCAGTTCTTC. The chain couples TRBV6-2 or TRBV6-3 to TRBJ2-1, with a possible D match to TRBD2 (5 bases). The CDR3 sequence is 16 residues long. Germline V gives CDR1 MNHEY, CDR2 SVGEGT. V lost 2 bases and J lost 7, with 18 bases in between.

This rearrangement joins TRBV27 to TRBJ2-3; D possibly corresponds to TRBD2 (5 bases). Germline values: CDR1 MNHEY, CDR2 SMNVEV (reference sequence). Trimming left V 8 bases short and J 7 bases short, with 19 bases between. The CDR3 covers 14 residues. CDR3 sequence reads: CASWQRRAKHTQYF. The CDR3 bases are TGTGCCAGCTGGCAGCGGCGGGCCAAGCATACGCAGTATTTT.